These 2 T cell receptor beta chains were sequenced from one sample in a study of tumor-infiltrating lymphocytes in primary liver carcinoma (dated by TCRdb to 2015 to 2018). Without any cell sorting, total RNA and DNA were co-extracted from 20-30 mg of bulk tissue using the AllPrep DNA/RNA mini kit. Sequenced using an Illumina HiSeq 2500. TCRbeta-specific cDNA was reverse-transcribed from 500 ng total RNA using a constant-region primer and ProtoScript II reverse transcriptase. Three nested multiplex PCR rounds, following a slightly modified ARM-PCR procedure, were used to build the TCRbeta libraries. The first two PCR rounds used multiplex TRBV1-TRBV30 forward primers with a Cbeta reverse primer, each for approximately 11 cycles. TCRdb trimmed the raw reads at Q25, called clones with MiXCR and kept productive beta chains. Each CDR3 protein appears once, grouped with its most common genes and DNA. The sample profile shows about 120,000 distinct CDR3 sequences; around 62% of them were found once. The top ten clones comprise about a tenth of the sample.

The sequencing sample was made of liver tumor tissue from sampling region 1. The cell subset or site label on this specimen signifies: tumor region T1, superior pole. The receptors derive from a woman aged 60-75 years with primary liver carcinoma and hepatitis B virus infection.

This clonotype showed up many times. The chain is built from TRBV12-3 or TRBV12-4 and TRBJ2-2, with D perhaps TRBD1 (6 bases). The CDR3 loop spans 12 amino acids. V lost 4 bases, J lost 6 bases, and 6 bases lay in between. The CDR3: CASSSGAGELFF. CDR3 bases: TGTGCCAGCAGTTCAGGGGCCGGGGAGCTGTTTTTT.

This clonotype was seen only a few times. A much larger clone lies one base from this, so it may be a read error. The chain recombines TRBV5-1 with TRBJ2-7, with D uncertain. V was pared by 4 bases and J by 1 base, with 9 bases between. CDR1 and CDR2 from the germline V gene are SGHRS and YFSETQ. The CDR3 is 13 residues long. CDR3: CASSQRLSYEQYF. In nucleotides, the CDR3 is TGCGCCAGCAGCCAGAGACTTTCCTACGAGCAGTACTTC.